This passage covers 14 T cell receptor beta chains from one sample sequenced in a study of blood T cell repertoires in COVID-19. Sequencing used immunoSEQ multiplex PCR; TCRdb keeps in-frame clones, though not all of them. The sample consists of almost 400,000 clones, around 87% of them appearing once. Sequenced material: peripheral blood. The receptors shown here come from a woman in her sixties with COVID-19, enrolled during active disease.

This chain links TRBV3-1 (or the pseudogene TRBV3-2) with TRBJ2-1, with 10 positions matching TRBD2. V trimming: 2 bases; J trimming: 6 bases; junction bases outside the gene matches: 7. The CDR3 spans 16 residues. Germline loops: CDR1 LGHDT, CDR2 YNNKEL (reference sequence). CDR3 in DNA: TGTGCCAGCAGCCAACCTAGCGGGGGAAGGAGCAATGAGCAGTTCTTC. Its translation is CASSQPSGGRSNEQFF.

The chain has TRBV9 and TRBJ1-5; maybe TRBD1 (5 bases). With 0 bases removed from V and 5 bases from J, the gap between germline ends came to 9 bases. Germline lookup yields CDR1 SGDLS and CDR2 YYNGEE. The CDR3 is 14 residues long. The CDR3 spells CASSVGGGYQPQHF. Written as DNA, the CDR3 is TGTGCCAGCAGCGTAGGGGGGGGATATCAGCCCCAGCATTTT.

The table lists this clone with a few counts. V is TRBV7-8 and J is TRBJ1-5, with D possibly being TRBD1 (5 bases). There are 14 residues in the CDR3. Trimming took 0 bases from V and 10 from J, leaving 13 bases between them. Per germline, CDR1 SGHVS and CDR2 FQNEAQ. The CDR3 reads CASSLARQPLPQHF. The CDR3 coding sequence is TGTGCCAGCAGCTTAGCTAGACAGCCCCTACCCCAGCATTTT.

The chain uses TRBV9 and TRBJ2-1; 7 bases match TRBD1. V trimming: 3 bases; J trimming: 5 bases; junction bases outside the gene matches: 8. Looked up from germline, CDR1 is SGDLS and CDR2 is YYNGEE. This CDR3 comprises 15 residues. The CDR3 reads CASSALLGGHNEQFF. CDR3 DNA sequence: TGTGCCAGCAGCGCCCTACTAGGGGGCCACAATGAGCAGTTCTTC. The variable domain in full, completed from reference TRBV9 and TRBJ2-1, reads DSGVTQTPKHLITATGQRVTLRCSPRSGDLSVYWYQQSLDQGLQFLIQYYNGEERAKGNILERFSAQQFPDLHSELNLSSLELGDSALYFCASSALLGGHNEQFFGPGTRLTVL.

The DNA of the CDR3 is TGTGCCAGCTCACCATCCTCCAGGGACTTTAATGAAAAACTGTTTTTT. This translates into CASSPSSRDFNEKLFF. V gene TRBV18 combines with J gene TRBJ1-4; TRBD1 might be the D (5 bases). Germline lookup yields CDR1 KGHSH and CDR2 LQKENI. This CDR3 has 16 amino acids. V lost 2 bases to trimming and J lost 4 bases, with 14 bases between them.

This chain uses TRBV28 with TRBJ2-5; 9 bases agree with TRBD1. There are 14 residues in the CDR3. Germline V CDR1 and CDR2: MDHEN, SYDVKM. Trimming cost V 6 bases and J 6 bases; bases outside gene matches: 8. The CDR3 spells CASSLGTGPKTQYF. The DNA for the CDR3 is TGTGCCAGCAGCTTGGGGACAGGGCCAAAGACCCAGTACTTC.

This clone turned up a few times. The chain has TRBV10-1 and TRBJ2-1; 8 nucleotides match TRBD2. The V gene end was trimmed by 4 bases and the J gene end by 5 bases; junction bases not matched to a gene: 7. The CDR3 is 15 amino acids. Germline V gives CDR1 WNHNN, CDR2 SYGVQD (reference sequence). CDR3 sequence: CASSGSGGGNNEQFF. Here the CDR3 DNA reads TGCGCCAGCAGTGGGAGCGGGGGAGGGAACAATGAGCAGTTCTTC.

The rearrangement joins TRBV6-4 to TRBJ1-1, with D hard to call. The CDR3 consists of 15 residues. The germline V gene encodes CDR1 MRHNA and CDR2 SNTAGT. The V gene lost 5 bases and the J gene lost 4 bases, with 17 bases spanning the gap. Written as DNA, the CDR3 is TGTGCCAGCAGTAGTCGGGGAGAAGGGCCCACTGAAGCTTTCTTT. This sequence encodes CASSSRGEGPTEAFF.

This clone was recorded once. The chain uses TRBV2 and TRBJ1-1; 7 nucleotides align to TRBD1. The CDR3 loop spans 14 amino acids. The J segment lost 1 base and the V segment lost 7 bases, leaving 6 bases of the junction unmatched. CDR1 SNHLY and CDR2 FYNNEI come from the germline V gene. In DNA form, the CDR3 reads TGTGCCAGCAAGGATCGACAGGGGAACACTGAAGCTTTCTTT. It yields the protein CASKDRQGNTEAFF. Full variable domain (missing parts from reference TRBV2 and TRBJ1-1): EPEVTQTPSHQVTQMGQEVILRCVPISNHLYFYWYRQILGQKVEFLVSFYNNEISEKSEIFDDQFSVERPDGSNFTLKIRSTKLEDSAMYFCASKDRQGNTEAFFGQGTRLTVV.

The V gene is TRBV7-9, the J gene TRBJ1-2, with 8 bases aligning to TRBD1. V shed 5 bases and J 2 bases; nucleotides not matched to a gene: 4. This CDR3 has 14 amino acids. Germline CDR1 reads SEHNR; CDR2 reads FQNEAQ (reference sequence). The CDR3 region has the DNA TGTGCCAGCAGCCCGACAGGGGCCAACTATGGCTACACCTTC. Translating it yields CASSPTGANYGYTF. Full variable domain (outside the CDR3, taken from reference TRBV7-9 and TRBJ1-2): DTGVSQNPRHKITKRGQNVTFRCDPISEHNRLYWYRQTLGQGPEFLTYFQNEAQLEKSRLLSDRFSAERPKGSFSTLEIQRTEQGDSAMYLCASSPTGANYGYTFGSGTRLTVV.

The rearrangement joins TRBV5-1 to TRBJ1-2, with D unclear. V was pared by 6 bases and J by 6 bases, with 12 bases between. This CDR3 has 12 residues. The V gene's germline CDR1 is SGHRS and CDR2 YFSETQ. The CDR3 DNA follows: TGCGCCAGCACCTCGGAGGTAGATGGCTACACCTTC. Protein: CASTSEVDGYTF. The variable domain in full, with the rest retrieved from reference TRBV5-1 and TRBJ1-2, is KAGVTQTPRYLIKTRGQQVTLSCSPISGHRSVSWYQQTPGQGLQFLFEYFSETQRNKGNFPGRFSGRQFSNSRSEMNVSTLELGDSALYLCASTSEVDGYTFGSGTRLTVV.

V and J are TRBV29-1 and TRBJ1-2; TRBD1 matches 9 bases. V was pared by 5 bases and J by 6 bases, with 7 bases of the junction left unmatched. CDR3 length: 13 residues. Germline lookup yields CDR1 SQVTM and CDR2 ANQGSEA. The CDR3 DNA follows: TGCAGCGTTACAGGGGGCGCATTAAATGGCTACACCTTC. Its protein product is CSVTGGALNGYTF.

The rearrangement uses TRBV7-2 and TRBJ1-6; D not resolved. CDR1 and CDR2 from the germline V gene are SGHTA and FQGNSA. Trimming took 5 bases from V and 10 from J, leaving 12 bases between them. CDR3 size: 13 residues. CDR3 residues: CASSGLVGSPLHF. The CDR3 DNA sequence: TGTGCCAGCAGCGGCCTTGTTGGCTCACCCCTCCACTTT. The full variable domain, its missing parts supplied by reference TRBV7-2 and TRBJ1-6, is GAGVSQSPSNKVTEKGKDVELRCDPISGHTALYWYRQSLGQGLEFLIYFQGNSAPDKSGLPSDRFSAERTGGSVSTLTIQRTQQEDSAVYLCASSGLVGSPLHFGNGTRLTVT.

The chain joins TRBV11-1 to TRBJ2-3; 9 positions match TRBD1. Germline lookup yields CDR1 SGHAT and CDR2 FQDESV (reference sequence). With V trimmed by 5 bases and J by 3 bases, 9 bases remained unmatched. This CDR3 has 16 residues. DNA for the CDR3: TGTGCCAGCAGCGGGGGTGGGACAGGGATAACAGATACGCAGTATTTT. This codes for CASSGGGTGITDTQYF.